This is a list of T cell receptor beta chains from one sample in a study of PD-1 blockade in classical Hodgkin lymphoma. Only in-frame clones appear in the TCRdb table, and some are missing; sequencing was by immunoSEQ multiplex PCR. Seen here are 25,000 to 35,000 clones, roughly 70% observed once, and the top ten hold over 12%. Sequences were derived from peripheral blood mononuclear cells (PBMCs), sampled before the second cycle of nivolumab. The receptors stem from a human donor with classical Hodgkin lymphoma. The CDR3 runs from the conserved cysteine through the conserved F or W.

>TRBV5-1|TRBJ2-7
CASSFLADYEQYF
>TRBV2|TRBJ1-4
CASSDTTGGATNEKLFF
>TRBV5-1|TRBJ1-2
CASSSGRAGVVNYGYTF
>TRBV29-1|TRBJ1-1
CSAVQVNTEAFF
>TRBV4-3|TRBJ1-4
CASSQEVGGLGEKEKLFF
>TRBV2|TRBJ1-2
CASEVEGGYYGYTF
>TRBV2|TRBJ2-5
CASSDTGFGRETQYF
>TRBV6-1|TRBJ1-1
CASSAYGTGGGGTEAFF
>TRBV5-5|TRBJ1-4
CASGPTGGREKLFF
>TRBV5-1|TRBJ2-7
CASSLQGGGFYEQYF
>TRBV2|TRBJ1-3
CASSTQSSGNTIYF